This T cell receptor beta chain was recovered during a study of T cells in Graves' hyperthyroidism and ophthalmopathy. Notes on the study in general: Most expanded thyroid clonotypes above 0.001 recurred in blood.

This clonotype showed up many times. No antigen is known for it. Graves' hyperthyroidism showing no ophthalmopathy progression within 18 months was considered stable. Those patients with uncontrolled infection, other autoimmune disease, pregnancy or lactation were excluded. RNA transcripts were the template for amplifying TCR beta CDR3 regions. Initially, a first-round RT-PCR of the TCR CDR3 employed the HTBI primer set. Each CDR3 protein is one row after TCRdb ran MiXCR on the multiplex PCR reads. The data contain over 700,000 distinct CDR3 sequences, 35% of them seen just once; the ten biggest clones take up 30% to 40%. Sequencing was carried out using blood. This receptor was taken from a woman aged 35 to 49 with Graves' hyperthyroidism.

Here the CDR3 reads CASAMTGDQPQHF. CDR3 DNA: TGTGCCAGTGCGATGACAGGGGATCAGCCCCAGCATTTT. This chain links TRBV7-2 with TRBJ1-5; the match to TRBD1 covers 8 bases. V dropped 9 bases and J dropped 5; count of bases not matched to a gene: 6. This CDR3 is built from 13 residues. Germline CDR1 SGHTA, CDR2 FQGNSA.